The rows below give T cell receptor beta chains drawn from one sample of a study of blood T cell repertoires in COVID-19. Generated by immunoSEQ multiplex PCR, the TCRdb table keeps only in-frame clones and is missing some. The repertoire has 150,000 or so clones, roughly 80% of them found once; the top ten carry about 29%. Sequencing used peripheral blood. These receptors were obtained from a woman aged 55 to 70 with acute or convalescent COVID-19. CDR3s leave out the opening cysteine and the closing phenylalanine or tryptophan. Clone sizes are given selectively: once, few, many, or a class where the clone is expanded.

cdr3_aa v_call clone_size j_call
ASSDPLSGPERNYGYT TRBV25-1 - TRBJ1-2
ASSERVAASTDTQY TRBV6-1 many TRBJ2-3
ASSEAVSGTGNTIY TRBV6-1 - TRBJ1-3
ASSPEVYGYT TRBV7-9 - TRBJ1-2
ASSIVAYSNQPQH TRBV19 - TRBJ1-5
ASSFGQGDFTDTQY TRBV5-1 - TRBJ2-3
ASNRGGQGSQAF TRBV5-5 once TRBJ1-1
ASTLVTEAF TRBV28 - TRBJ1-1
ASSRTRDPGNTIY TRBV5-1 - TRBJ1-3
ASSPTGTSSGNTIY TRBV6-7 - TRBJ1-3
ASSEIRGFGELF TRBV2 - TRBJ2-2
SEKGLAGGHTQY TRBV29-1 - TRBJ2-3
ASSLQGGEGDTQY TRBV5-1 - TRBJ2-3
ASTPGQGPEAF TRBV10-2 - TRBJ1-1
ASSLRDSYT TRBV28 - TRBJ1-2
ASARGQETQY TRBV7-9 - TRBJ2-5
ASSGPRSTNEKLF TRBV11-2 - TRBJ1-4
ASSPQTSGGSQTQY TRBV6-2/TRBV6-3 - TRBJ2-5
ASSGGQFNTGELF TRBV27 - TRBJ2-2
ASSLAGIQETQY TRBV11-2 once TRBJ2-5
ASSEQGYTEAF TRBV6-1 - TRBJ1-1
ASSHLWAAGSGTDTQY TRBV3-1/TRBV3-2 - TRBJ2-3
ALEDEVFRASPLH TRBV30 - TRBJ1-6
ASSDGIANYGYT TRBV6-2/TRBV6-3 - TRBJ1-2
ASSKRLDRLTTESNQPQH TRBV21-1 - TRBJ1-5
ASRFLEAGGLHNEQF TRBV19 - TRBJ2-1
AIRRGTGETEAF TRBV10-3 - TRBJ1-1
ASSVQGANTEAF TRBV18 few TRBJ1-1
ASRKDRGGGNQPQH TRBV10-1 - TRBJ1-5